A single sample gave rise to the 26 T cell receptor beta chains below, sequenced in a study of cytomegalovirus exposure and HLA in healthy donors. The study ran its PCR with 60 Vbeta and 13 Jbeta primers. Only in-frame clones appear in the TCRdb table, and some are missing; sequencing was by immunoSEQ multiplex PCR. The sample lists roughly 170,000 clones; roughly 80% were seen once. The sample was PBMCs. These receptors all stem from a female donor in good health and CMV-seronegative.

The chain links TRBV27 to TRBJ2-1; 11 nucleotides match TRBD2. The CDR3 has 16 residues. Germline assignment: CDR1 MNHEY and CDR2 SMNVEV (reference sequence). Trimming took 4 bases from V and 2 from J; bases not matched to a gene: 4. The CDR3 is CASSSLAGGPYNEQFF. CDR3 sequence (DNA): TGTGCCAGCAGTTCCTTAGCGGGGGGGCCCTACAATGAGCAGTTCTTC.

The rearrangement links TRBV6-6 to TRBJ1-2; D unclear. The germline V gene encodes CDR1 MNHNY and CDR2 SVGAGI (reference sequence). This CDR3 is 14 amino acids long. V lost 6 bases and J 7 bases, leaving 18 bases between the germline ends. The CDR3 sequence is CASRLSRERRGYTF. DNA for the CDR3: TGTGCCAGCAGACTCAGCCGGGAGCGACGTGGCTACACCTTC.

This chain uses TRBV6-1 with TRBJ2-7, with D perhaps matching TRBD2 (5 bases). Germline V gives CDR1 MNHNS, CDR2 SASEGT. The CDR3 has 17 residues. V gave up 2 bases and J gave up 5 bases, with 22 bases separating them. The CDR3 region is CASSESGFWAQAHEQYF. For the CDR3, the DNA is TGTGCCAGCAGTGAATCGGGGTTTTGGGCCCAAGCCCACGAGCAGTACTTC.

On this clone: The sample carries other DNA sequences with the same CDR3. The chain recombines TRBV9 with TRBJ2-7; 11 bases are shared with TRBD2. Trimming cost V 3 bases and J 0 bases; bases outside gene matches: 2. The CDR3 runs 15 residues. The germline gives CDR1 SGDLS, CDR2 YYNGEE. CDR3 nucleotide sequence: TGTGCCAGCAGCGAGGGACTAGCGGCCTCCTACGAGCAGTACTTC. It yields the protein CASSEGLAASYEQYF.

The chain employs TRBV19 and TRBJ2-3, with 7 bases matching TRBD2. J gave up 2 bases and V 7 bases, and 9 bases lay outside the gene matches. Germline CDR1 reads LNHDA; CDR2 reads SQIVND (reference sequence). The CDR3 loop spans 15 amino acids. CDR3 coding DNA: TGTGCCAGTACCCTCGGGGGGTCTGTCACAGATACGCAGTATTTT. It codes for CASTLGGSVTDTQYF.

This chain connects TRBV4-2 to TRBJ2-3, with D unclear. The CDR3 covers 13 residues. Germline V lookup: CDR1 LGHNA, CDR2 YNFKEQ. V was cut by 1 base and J by 5 bases, with 7 bases left in between. This CDR3 is CASSQALLDTQYF. The CDR3 bases are TGTGCCAGCAGCCAAGCCTTACTAGATACGCAGTATTTT.

This clone appeared a few times. The chain uses TRBV7-2 and TRBJ2-7; 8 positions match TRBD2. Unmatched junction bases numbered 9, after V lost 6 bases and J lost 2 bases. The V gene's germline CDR1 is SGHTA and CDR2 FQGNSA. CDR3 length: 15 amino acids. CDR3 coding DNA: TGTGCCAGCAGACCCACAAGCGGGGGTACCTACGAGCAGTACTTC. It is translated as CASRPTSGGTYEQYF.

This clone is a singleton in its sample. The chain uses TRBV18 and TRBJ2-5; a possible D gene is TRBD1 (6 bases). Germline-derived CDR1 and CDR2 are KGHSH and LQKENI. The CDR3 totals 15 residues. The V end was cut by 2 bases, the J end by 1 base, with 11 bases between. CDR3 sequence (DNA): TGTGCCAGCTCACCAGAAACAGGGATCCAAGAGACCCAGTACTTC. This sequence encodes CASSPETGIQETQYF. Full variable domain (rest looked up from reference TRBV18 and TRBJ2-5): NAGVMQNPRHLVRRRGQEARLRCSPMKGHSHVYWYRQLPEEGLKFMVYLQKENIIDESGMPKERFSAEFPKEGPSILRIQQVVRGDSAAYFCASSPETGIQETQYFGPGTRLLVL.

V is TRBV6-5 and J is TRBJ2-5; 7 bases map to TRBD1. CDR1 is MNHEY, CDR2 SVGAGI, per germline. This CDR3 is built from 12 residues. V trimming: 5 bases; J trimming: 4 bases; junction bases outside the gene matches: 1. CDR3 in amino acids: CASSRQGETQYF. The CDR3 DNA reads as TGTGCCAGCAGTCGACAGGGAGAGACCCAGTACTTC.

The V and J genes are TRBV7-9 and TRBJ1-4, with 9 positions matching TRBD1. This CDR3 is 15 amino acids long. With V trimmed by 5 bases and J by 8 bases, 9 bases remained unmatched. Germline V gene sequence: CDR1 SEHNR, CDR2 FQNEAQ (reference sequence). CDR3 DNA sequence: TGTGCCAGCAGCAACCGGGACAGGGAAGGAGAAAAACTGTTTTTT. As protein: CASSNRDREGEKLFF.

This chain links TRBV6-5 with TRBJ1-1; 7 bases are a match to TRBD1. The CDR3 has 12 amino acids. The V gene end was trimmed by 1 base and the J gene end by 11 bases; junction bases not matched to a gene: 4. Germline CDR1 reads MNHEY; CDR2 reads SVGAGI. CDR3 region: CASSYYRGDAFF. CDR3 coding DNA: TGTGCCAGCAGTTACTACAGGGGTGACGCTTTCTTT.

This chain links TRBV19 with TRBJ2-2; D is unclear. CDR3 length equals 13 residues. Germline CDR1 and CDR2: LNHDA and SQIVND (reference sequence). V dropped 1 base and J dropped 5 bases, with 5 bases sitting between them. CDR3 DNA sequence: TGTGCCAGTAGTATAGGAGGTACCGGGGAGCTGTTTTTT. It is translated as CASSIGGTGELFF.

The rearrangement links TRBV7-6 to TRBJ2-5, with TRBD2 as a possible D gene (6 bases). Germline-derived CDR1 and CDR2 are SGHVS and FNYEAQ. There are 12 residues in the CDR3. Trimming pared 1 base from V and 11 bases from J, leaving 11 bases between. CDR3 amino acids: CASSLELGGQYF. CDR3 DNA sequence: TGTGCCAGCAGCTTAGAATTGGGGGGACAGTACTTC.

CDR3 DNA: TGTGCCAGCAGCTTGACAGGGACCACCGGGGAGCTGTTTTTT. This sequence encodes CASSLTGTTGELFF. This chain connects TRBV5-4 to TRBJ2-2, with a tentative D call TRBD1 (6 bases). CDR1 is SGHNT and CDR2 is YYREEE in the germline V gene (reference sequence). This CDR3 is built from 14 residues. V gave up 1 base and J gave up 4 bases, with 8 bases separating them.

The rearrangement uses TRBV4-2 and TRBJ2-1; 11 bases match TRBD2. V lost 4 bases and J lost 9; bases outside the gene matches: 8. The CDR3 consists of 15 residues. Germline lookup yields CDR1 LGHNA and CDR2 YNFKEQ. DNA for the CDR3: TGTGCCAGCAGCCTTTCTAGCGGGGGGCAGGGTGAGCAGTTCTTC. The encoded protein is CASSLSSGGQGEQFF.

The chain combines TRBV5-1 with TRBJ1-1; D gene unclear. This CDR3 contains 14 residues. The V end was cut by 6 bases, the J end by 4 bases, with 16 bases between. Per germline, CDR1 SGHRS and CDR2 YFSETQ. CDR3 amino acids: CASTFNLPGTEAFF. CDR3 nucleotides: TGCGCCAGCACCTTTAACCTCCCAGGCACTGAAGCTTTCTTT.

The chain combines TRBV2 with TRBJ1-4; TRBD1 matches 11 bases. Germline lookup yields CDR1 SNHLY and CDR2 FYNNEI. J lost 8 bases, V lost 5 bases, and 4 bases had no gene match. This CDR3 has 14 amino acids. CDR3 DNA sequence: TGTGCCAGCAGTCCGGACAGGGGGCACGAAAAACTGTTTTTT. The encoded protein is CASSPDRGHEKLFF. The variable domain in full, with the rest retrieved from reference TRBV2 and TRBJ1-4, is EPEVTQTPSHQVTQMGQEVILRCVPISNHLYFYWYRQILGQKVEFLVSFYNNEISEKSEIFDDQFSVERPDGSNFTLKIRSTKLEDSAMYFCASSPDRGHEKLFFGSGTQLSVL.

A few counts support this clone. The chain employs TRBV15 and TRBJ1-2; TRBD1 matches 7 bases. The CDR3 runs 14 residues. Germline values: CDR1 LNHNV, CDR2 YYDKDF (reference sequence). Trimming took 5 bases from V and 6 from J; bases not matched to a gene: 9. Here the CDR3 reads CATSGLQGWNGYTF. The CDR3 DNA follows: TGTGCCACCAGCGGCCTACAGGGGTGGAATGGCTACACCTTC.

The chain has TRBV4-3 and TRBJ2-1, with 8 bases matching TRBD2. V dropped 0 bases and J dropped 6; count of bases not matched to a gene: 10. The germline gives CDR1 LGHNA, CDR2 YSLEER. The CDR3 is 17 residues long. The DNA of the CDR3 is TGCGCCAGCAGCCAAGAACTAGCGGATTACTCGTTCAATGAGCAGTTCTTC. Translated, it gives CASSQELADYSFNEQFF.

The rearrangement links TRBV19 to TRBJ2-5, with D perhaps TRBD2 (6 bases). The CDR3 sequence is 15 residues long. Trimming removed 7 bases from V and 5 bases from J, with 20 bases in between. Looked up from germline, CDR1 is LNHDA and CDR2 is SQIVND (reference sequence). CDR3 in DNA: TGTGCCAGTACCAATCTCGGTCTGGCGGGGGAGACCCAGTACTTC. Amino acids: CASTNLGLAGETQYF.

The chain carries TRBV28 and TRBJ2-7; D possibly corresponds to TRBD1 (5 bases). The ends were cut back, 5 bases at V and 6 bases at J, with 14 bases in the middle. Germline CDR1 is MDHEN and CDR2 is SYDVKM. The CDR3 contains 13 residues. The CDR3 sequence: CASSPDTVGEQYF. CDR3 nucleotide sequence: TGTGCCAGCAGTCCGGACACTGTCGGCGAGCAGTACTTC.

The chain combines TRBV4-2 with TRBJ2-1, with D possibly being TRBD1 (5 bases). V was shortened by 0 bases and J by 4 bases, with 16 bases between the two germline ends. The CDR3 extends over 17 amino acids. The V gene's germline CDR1 is LGHNA and CDR2 YNFKEQ. CDR3 DNA sequence: TGTGCCAGCAGCCAAGATGGGGCTCGCGGAAGTTACAATGAGCAGTTCTTC. Translating gives CASSQDGARGSYNEQFF.

This clone appeared a few times. The rearrangement joins TRBV10-2 to TRBJ1-2; a weak D match, TRBD1 (6 bases). Trimming shortened V by 3 bases and J by 6 bases, and 11 bases separated the two germline ends. The CDR3 totals 13 residues. Per germline, CDR1 WSHSY and CDR2 SAAADI. Written as DNA, the CDR3 is TGCGCCAGCAGTGAAAGGGGGTTCAATGGCTACACCTTC. It is translated as CASSERGFNGYTF.

This sequence joins TRBV5-4 and TRBJ2-5, with TRBD2 identical over 7 bases. The germline gives CDR1 SGHNT, CDR2 YYREEE (reference sequence). The CDR3 sequence is 13 residues long. The ends lost 4 bases at V and 5 bases at J; junction bases unmatched: 5. The CDR3 protein is CASSRGEGETQYF. Written as DNA, the CDR3 is TGTGCCAGCAGCCGCGGGGAGGGGGAGACCCAGTACTTC. The full variable domain, with the rest looked up from reference TRBV5-4 and TRBJ2-5, is ETGVTQSPTHLIKTRGQQVTLRCSSQSGHNTVSWYQQALGQGPQFIFQYYREEENGRGNFPPRFSGLQFPNYSSELNVNALELDDSALYLCASSRGEGETQYFGPGTRLLVL.

The CDR3 DNA is TGCGCCAGCAGCGCCACGCTAGCGGAGCGGTACAATGAGCAGTTCTTC. It codes for CASSATLAERYNEQFF. This sequence joins TRBV5-1 and TRBJ2-1; 7 bases map to TRBD2. The CDR3 has 16 residues. V lost 4 bases, J lost 4 bases, and 11 bases stayed unmatched. Germline values: CDR1 SGHRS, CDR2 YFSETQ. The complete variable domain, with remaining parts taken from reference TRBV5-1 and TRBJ2-1, reads KAGVTQTPRYLIKTRGQQVTLSCSPISGHRSVSWYQQTPGQGLQFLFEYFSETQRNKGNFPGRFSGRQFSNSRSEMNVSTLELGDSALYLCASSATLAERYNEQFFGPGTRLTVL.

This chain joins TRBV18 and TRBJ1-1, with a tentative D call TRBD1 (6 bases). Trimming stripped 0 bases from V and 8 bases from J, with 13 bases between. This CDR3 is 14 amino acids long. CDR1 is KGHSH and CDR2 is LQKENI in the germline V gene. The CDR3 nucleotides are TGTGCCAGCTCACCACCTTTGTCAGGGGCCGAAGCTTTCTTT. It translates to CASSPPLSGAEAFF.